This TCR beta chain was sequenced for a study of regulatory T cells in long-lasting Graves disease. Time point specified: newly diagnosed GD, antithyroid drugs for less than 3 months. Extracted RNA from PBMCs served as the source of the TCR library. All patients originated from an endocrinology department located in Xi'an, China. General observations from the study: Persistent disease showed a preference for TRBV28, TRBJ1-2 and TRBJ2-5.

Deletions cut 2 bases from V and 5 bases from J, with 6 bases between. The CDR3 consists of 13 residues. CDR1 is KGHDR and CDR2 is SFDVKD in the germline V gene. Arm-PCR of CDR3 regions and iRepertoire HTBI primers were the basis on which TCR beta libraries were built. TCRdb re-derived calls from the multiplex PCR reads in MiXCR, one entry per CDR3 protein. The sample lists around 250,000 distinct CDR3 sequences, around 21% seen once, with about 14% in the top ten. This clonotype was detected a few times. Its target is unknown. The sample here was peripheral blood mononuclear cells (PBMCs), taken at new diagnosis, from a patient treated with antithyroid drugs. The source is a female donor with Graves disease. The V and J genes are TRBV24-1 and TRBJ1-5; no definite D call. CDR3 nucleotides: TGTGCCACCAGTGATTCCAAATATCAGCCCCAGCATTTT. This sequence encodes CATSDSKYQPQHF.